The sequence of this T cell receptor beta chain was determined in a study of spatial heterogeneity in lung cancer. Study-level findings and limits: TCRs found ubiquitously expanded in tumor appeared in blood more at resection than at follow-up.

Time point specified: sample taken at primary tumor resection. Whole RNA, which was extracted from tumor, nontumor lung tissue or frozen PBMC, was sequenced without any cell sorting. As for this clonotype: Its target is not known.

Germline CDR1 is SGHRS and CDR2 is YFSETQ. CDR3 length equals 15 residues. With 0 bases clipped from V and 8 bases from J, the junction kept 3 bases outside the gene matches. TCRdb redid the calling of the 5' RACE reads with MiXCR, one entry per CDR3 protein. Among tens of thousands of distinct CDR3 sequences, over 10% were seen once, and the ten largest hold 4.6%. The chain employs TRBV5-1 and TRBJ1-6, with TRBD1 matching 9 bases. The TCR was taken from a male donor with early-stage non-small cell lung cancer. Sequences were derived from PBMCs, sampled at surgery. CDR3 protein: CASSLATGGDSPLHF. In nucleotides, the CDR3 is TGCGCCAGCAGCTTGGCGACAGGGGGTGATTCACCCCTCCACTTT.